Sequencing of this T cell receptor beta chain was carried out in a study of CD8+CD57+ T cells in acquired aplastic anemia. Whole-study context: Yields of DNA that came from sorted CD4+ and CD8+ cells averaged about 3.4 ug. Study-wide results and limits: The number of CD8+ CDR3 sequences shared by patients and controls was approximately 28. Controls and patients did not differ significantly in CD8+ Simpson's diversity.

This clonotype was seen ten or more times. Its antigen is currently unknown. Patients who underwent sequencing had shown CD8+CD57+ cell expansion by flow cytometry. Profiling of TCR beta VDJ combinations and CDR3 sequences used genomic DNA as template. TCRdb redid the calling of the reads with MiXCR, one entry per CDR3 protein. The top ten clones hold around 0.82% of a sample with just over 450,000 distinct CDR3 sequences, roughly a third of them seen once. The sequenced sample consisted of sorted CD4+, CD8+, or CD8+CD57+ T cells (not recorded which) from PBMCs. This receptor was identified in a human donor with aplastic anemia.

CDR3 nucleotide sequence: TGTGCCAGCAGCCCTCGACAGGTCTCTGGAAACACCATATATTTT. Amino acids: CASSPRQVSGNTIYF. This chain connects TRBV7-2 to TRBJ1-3; tentatively, D is TRBD1 (6 bases). The germline V gene encodes CDR1 SGHTA and CDR2 FQGNSA. V lost 5 bases, J lost 0 bases, and 11 bases lay in between. The CDR3 has 15 residues.